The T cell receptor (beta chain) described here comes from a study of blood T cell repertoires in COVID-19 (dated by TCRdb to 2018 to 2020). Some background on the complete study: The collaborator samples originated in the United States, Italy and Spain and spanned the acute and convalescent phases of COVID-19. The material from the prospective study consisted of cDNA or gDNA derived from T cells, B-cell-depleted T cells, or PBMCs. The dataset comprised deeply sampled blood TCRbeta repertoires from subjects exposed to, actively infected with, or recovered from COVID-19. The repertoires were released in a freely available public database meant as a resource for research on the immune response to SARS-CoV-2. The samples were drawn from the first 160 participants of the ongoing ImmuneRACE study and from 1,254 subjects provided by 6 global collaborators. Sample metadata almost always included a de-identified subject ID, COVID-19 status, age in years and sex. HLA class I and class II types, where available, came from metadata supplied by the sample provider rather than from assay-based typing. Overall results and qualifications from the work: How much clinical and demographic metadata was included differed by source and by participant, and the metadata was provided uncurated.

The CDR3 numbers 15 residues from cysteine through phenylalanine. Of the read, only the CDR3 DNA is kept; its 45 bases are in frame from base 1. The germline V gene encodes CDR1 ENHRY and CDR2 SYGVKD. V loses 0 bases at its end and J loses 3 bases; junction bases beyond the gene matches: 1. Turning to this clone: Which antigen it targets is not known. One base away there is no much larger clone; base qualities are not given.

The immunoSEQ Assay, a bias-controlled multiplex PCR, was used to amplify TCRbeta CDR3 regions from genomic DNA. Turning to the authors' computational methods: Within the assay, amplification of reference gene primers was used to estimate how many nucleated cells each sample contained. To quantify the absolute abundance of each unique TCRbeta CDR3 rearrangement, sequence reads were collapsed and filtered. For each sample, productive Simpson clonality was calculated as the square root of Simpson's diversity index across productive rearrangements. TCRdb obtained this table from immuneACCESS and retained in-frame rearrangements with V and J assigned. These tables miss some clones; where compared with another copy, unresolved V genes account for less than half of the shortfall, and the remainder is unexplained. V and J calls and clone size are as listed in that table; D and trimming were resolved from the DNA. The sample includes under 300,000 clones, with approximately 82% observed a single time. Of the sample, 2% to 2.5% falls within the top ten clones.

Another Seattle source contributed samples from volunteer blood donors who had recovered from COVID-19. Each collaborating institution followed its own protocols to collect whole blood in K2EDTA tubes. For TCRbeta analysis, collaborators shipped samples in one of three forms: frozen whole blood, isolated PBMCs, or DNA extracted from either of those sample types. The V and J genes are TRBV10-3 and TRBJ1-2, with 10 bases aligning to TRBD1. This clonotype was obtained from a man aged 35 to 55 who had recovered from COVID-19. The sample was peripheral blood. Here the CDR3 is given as CAISESTGGDYGYTF. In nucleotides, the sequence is TGTGCCATCAGTGAGTCGACAGGGGGCGACTATGGCTACACCTTC.